This T cell receptor (beta chain) was captured in a study of shared clonotypes between healthy human individuals. This clone was observed once. The antigen is undetermined. The CDR3 totals 14 residues. Free of recent acute infections or vaccinations, the donors were healthy HIV-negative adults. Every donor, a Caucasian adult, lived in Nashville, Tennessee. Splitting of CD4+ cells produced CD45RA+ naive and CD45RA-negative memory subsets. Profiled with immunoSEQ multiplex PCR; TCRdb holds only in-frame clones, not every one. The data contain around 2.5 million clones, 93% of them singletons. Points from the study as a whole: It was anticipated that sequencing depth would influence how many clonotypes donors shared.

The TCR comes from a young man in good health. Some clones in this sample may be carry-over from other donors' samples. The specimen was naive CD4+ T cells from PBMCs. Noted subset: CD45RA+ positively selected. The chain carries TRBV21-1 and TRBJ1-2. TRBV21-1 is recorded as a pseudogene. The CDR3, as DNA: TGTGCCAGCAGCAAAGCTCGGGGATTCTATGGCTACACCTTC. Translation: CASSKARGFYGYTF.